This T cell receptor beta chain was obtained from a study of T-cell reconstitution after alpha-beta-depleted transplantation in children. TCRbeta library construction was performed incorporating unique molecular identifiers. TCRdb processed the PCR reads anew with MiXCR; each CDR3 protein has one entry. Of about 610,000 distinct CDR3 sequences listed, 8% to 11% are singletons. The ends were cut back, 1 base at V and 2 bases at J, with 15 bases in the middle. This CDR3 spans 16 amino acids. CDR1 SGHTA and CDR2 FQGTGA come from the germline V gene. Ten or more counts support this clonotype. This receptor was obtained from a human donor who donated a stem cell graft to a child with acute myeloid leukemia. The chain combines TRBV7-3 with TRBJ2-7; a possible D gene is TRBD1 (6 bases). The sample was PBMCs from the stem cell graft donor, taken from the stem cell graft. The CDR3 DNA is TGTGCCAGCAGCTTAAGTCCCACAGGGCCGACCTACGAGCAGTACTTC. This encodes CASSLSPTGPTYEQYF.